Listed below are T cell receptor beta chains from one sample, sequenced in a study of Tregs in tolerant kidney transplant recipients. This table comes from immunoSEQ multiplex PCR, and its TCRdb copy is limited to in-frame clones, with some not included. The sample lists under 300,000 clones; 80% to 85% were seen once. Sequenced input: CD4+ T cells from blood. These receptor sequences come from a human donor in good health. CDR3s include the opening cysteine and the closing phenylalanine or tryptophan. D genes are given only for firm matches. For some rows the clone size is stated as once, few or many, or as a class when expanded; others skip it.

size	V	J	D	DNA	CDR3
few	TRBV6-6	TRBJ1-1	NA	TGTGCCAGCAGTTACTCTGGCAGGGGAGAAGCTTTCTTT	CASSYSGRGEAFF
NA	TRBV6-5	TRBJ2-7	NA	TGTGCCAGCACAAGGATTAGCTCCTACGAGCAGTACTTC	CASTRISSYEQYF
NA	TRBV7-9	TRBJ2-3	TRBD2	TGTGCCAGCAGCTTGATTAGCGGGAACACAGATACGCAGTATTTT	CASSLISGNTDTQYF
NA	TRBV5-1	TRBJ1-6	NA	TGCGCCAGCAGCTCTCGGGGGCCTGAGGATTCACCCCTCCACTTT	CASSSRGPEDSPLHF
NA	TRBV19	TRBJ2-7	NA	TGTGCCAGTAGTACTTTCGGGGCAGGGTACGTCTACGAGCAGTACTTC	CASSTFGAGYVYEQYF
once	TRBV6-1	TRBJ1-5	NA	TGTGCCAGCAGTGAAGTAGCGGTACACAATCAGCCCCAGCATTTT	CASSEVAVHNQPQHF
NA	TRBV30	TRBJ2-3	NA	TGTGCCACGGACGTTGGCACAGATACGCAGTATTTT	CATDVGTDTQYF
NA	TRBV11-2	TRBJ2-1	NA	TGTGCCAGCAGCTACGTGGATGAGCAGTTCTTC	CASSYVDEQFF
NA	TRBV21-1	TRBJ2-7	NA	TGTGCCAGCAGCAAAGGACCGAGACAGGCCCATGAGCAGTACTTC	CASSKGPRQAHEQYF
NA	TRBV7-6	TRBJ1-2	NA	TGTGCCAGCAGCTTAGAGGATTCATATGGCTACACCTTC	CASSLEDSYGYTF
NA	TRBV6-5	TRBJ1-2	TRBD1	TGTGCCAGCAGTGGGACAGGGGTATACACCTTC	CASSGTGVYTF
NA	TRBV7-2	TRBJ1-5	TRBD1	TGTGCCAGCGGCTTGGGAGGGGGCGATAATCAGCCCCAGCATTTT	CASGLGGGDNQPQHF
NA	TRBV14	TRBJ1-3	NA	TGTGCCAGCAGCCCCCAAGGGTTTACTGGAAACACCATATATTTT	CASSPQGFTGNTIYF
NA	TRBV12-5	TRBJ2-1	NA	TGTGCTAGTGGTTCGTATCAAAATGAGCAGTTCTTC	CASGSYQNEQFF
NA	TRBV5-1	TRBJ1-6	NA	TGCGCCAGCAGCTTCCGGCCAAGGGATAATTCACCCCTCCACTTT	CASSFRPRDNSPLHF
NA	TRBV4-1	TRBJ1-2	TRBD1	TGCGCCAGCTCCCAAACAGGGGGCTATGGCTACACCTTC	CASSQTGGYGYTF
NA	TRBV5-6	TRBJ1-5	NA	TGTGCCAGCAGCTTGAGGGCGGCATATCAGCCCCAGCATTTT	CASSLRAAYQPQHF
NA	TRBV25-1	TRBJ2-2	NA	TGTGCCAGCAGTGAATTGGGGGTAGGGGAGGCCGGGGAGCTGTTTTTT	CASSELGVGEAGELFF
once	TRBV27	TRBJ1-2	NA	TGTGCCAGCAGTTTATCCGGTCTGGGCGAATATGGCTACACCTTC	CASSLSGLGEYGYTF
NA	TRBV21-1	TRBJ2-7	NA	TGTGCCAGCAGCCAACAGGGTGGTGGTTACGAGCAGTACTTC	CASSQQGGGYEQYF
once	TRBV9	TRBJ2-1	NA	TGTGCCAGCAGCGTAGTGTTAAACAATGAGCAGTTCTTC	CASSVVLNNEQFF
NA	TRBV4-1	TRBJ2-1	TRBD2	TGCGCCAGCAGCCAAGAGGGGACTAGCGGGAGACCGAATGAGCAGTTCTTC	CASSQEGTSGRPNEQFF
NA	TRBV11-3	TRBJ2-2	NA	TGTGCCAGCAGCTCCCCGGGGACTGCACCCGGGGAGCTGTTTTTT	CASSSPGTAPGELFF
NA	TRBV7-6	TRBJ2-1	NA	TGTGCCAGCAGCTTACGAGGGGGTACCTACAATGAGCAGTTCTTC	CASSLRGGTYNEQFF
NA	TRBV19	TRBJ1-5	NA	TGTGCCAGCCAACCCTTAGGGAGGCAGCCCCAGCATTTT	CASQPLGRQPQHF
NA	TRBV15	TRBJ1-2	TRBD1	TGTGCCACCAGCAGTAACAGGGGCCGAGGCCCTTATGGCTACACCTTC	CATSSNRGRGPYGYTF
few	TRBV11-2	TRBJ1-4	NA	TGTGCCAGCAGCTTAGCGTTTAGTTCCGGAAAACTGTTTTTT	CASSLAFSSGKLFF
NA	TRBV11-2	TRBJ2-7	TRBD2	TGTGCCAGCAGCCGAAGGGTACTAGCGGGAGCTGGCGAGCAGTACTTC	CASSRRVLAGAGEQYF
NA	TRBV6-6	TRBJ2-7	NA	TGTGCCAGTTTCCGGGATCGCTCCTACGAGCAGTACTTC	CASFRDRSYEQYF
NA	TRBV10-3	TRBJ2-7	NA	TGTGCCATCAGTGCAGGGCCCTACGAGCAGTACTTC	CAISAGPYEQYF
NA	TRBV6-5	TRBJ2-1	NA	TGTGCCACCCGGGCTTGGTCCTACAATGAGCAGTTCTTC	CATRAWSYNEQFF
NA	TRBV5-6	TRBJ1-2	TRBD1	TGTGCCAGCAGACCGTGGACAGGGAACTATGGCTACACCTTC	CASRPWTGNYGYTF
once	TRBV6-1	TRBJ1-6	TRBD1	TGTGCCAGCAGTGAAAGCGGCAGGGGGCCTCATTCACCCCTCCACTTT	CASSESGRGPHSPLHF
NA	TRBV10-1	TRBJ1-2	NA	TGCGCCAGCAGTGACGGAGAGTATGGCTACACCTTC	CASSDGEYGYTF
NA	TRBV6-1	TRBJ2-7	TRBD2	TGTGCCAGCAGTGAGTCGGGGGGTACCTACGAGCAGTACTTC	CASSESGGTYEQYF
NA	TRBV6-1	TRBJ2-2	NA	TGTGCCAGCAGTGAAAACGGGAGAGTCGCCGGGGAGCTGTTTTTT	CASSENGRVAGELFF
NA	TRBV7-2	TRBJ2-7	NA	TGTGCCAGCAGCTTAAGGTCAAACTACGAGCAGTACTTC	CASSLRSNYEQYF
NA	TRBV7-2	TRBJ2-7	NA	TGTGCCAGCAGCTTTAGAGCGGGACAGCCCTACGAGCAGTACTTC	CASSFRAGQPYEQYF
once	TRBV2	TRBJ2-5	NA	TGTGCCAGCAGTAGACAGATCCAAGAGACCCAGTACTTC	CASSRQIQETQYF
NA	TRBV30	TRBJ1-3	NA	TGTGCCTGGAGTCCTCGGGCCATCTCTGGAAACACCATATATTTT	CAWSPRAISGNTIYF
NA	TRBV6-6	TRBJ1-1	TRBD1	TGTGCCAGCAGCATAACCGGGACAGGGGAGAACACTGAAGCTTTCTTT	CASSITGTGENTEAFF
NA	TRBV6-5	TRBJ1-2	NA	TGTGCCAGCATAAGGGGGGATGGCGGCTACACCTTC	CASIRGDGGYTF
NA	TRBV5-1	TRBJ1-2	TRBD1	TGCGCCAGCAGCTTGATGCCGGGACAGAATTATGGCTACACCTTC	CASSLMPGQNYGYTF
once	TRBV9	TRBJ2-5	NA	TGTGCCAGCAGTCATTCGGAGACCCAGTACTTC	CASSHSETQYF
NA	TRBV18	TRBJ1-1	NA	TGTGCCAGCTCACCAGGGGGGGCACCGAACACTGAAGCTTTCTTT	CASSPGGAPNTEAFF
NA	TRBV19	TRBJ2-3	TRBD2	TGTGCCAGTAGTCGAGAAGGACTAGCGGGAGGCACAGATACGCAGTATTTT	CASSREGLAGGTDTQYF
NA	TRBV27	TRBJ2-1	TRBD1	TGTGCCAGCAGTTATGACAGGGGTTCCTACAATGAGCAGTTCTTC	CASSYDRGSYNEQFF
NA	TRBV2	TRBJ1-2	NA	TGTGCCAGCAGTGAAGGGACAGTCTCTCCTAACTATGGCTACACCTTC	CASSEGTVSPNYGYTF
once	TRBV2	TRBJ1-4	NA	TGTGCCAGCAGCCTATATACCGTCACAGGGCTCACTAATGAAAAACTGTTTTTT	CASSLYTVTGLTNEKLFF
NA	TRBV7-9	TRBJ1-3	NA	TGTGCCAGCAGCTCTGGAAACACCATATATTTT	CASSSGNTIYF
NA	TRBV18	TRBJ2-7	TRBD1	TGTGCCAGCTCACCAACCCAGGGACAGGGGGCCTACGAGCAGTACTTC	CASSPTQGQGAYEQYF